This T cell receptor beta chain appears in the sequencing data of a study of beta chain features in type 1 diabetes. Study-level findings and limits: There was a moderate but significant shortening of TCRB CDR3s in all four CD4+ subsets of Type 1 diabetes patients.

The CDR3 sequence is 14 residues long. V shed 6 bases, J shed 10 bases, and the junction held 9 bases outside the gene matches. CDR1 and CDR2 from the germline V gene are MDHEN and SYDVKM. This clone has more than one count but fewer than ten. The antigen is undetermined. Investigators reverse transcribed all isolated RNA, so they sequenced expressed TCRB transcripts. Measured with immunoSEQ multiplex PCR; TCRdb has only the in-frame clones, and not every one. Of around 450,000 clones in the sample, around 10% were seen once. V is TRBV28 and J is TRBJ1-6, with 7 bases aligning to TRBD1. This receptor was taken from a woman between 18 and 29 years old in good health. Sequencing was carried out using naive CD4+ T cells from blood. The CDR3 protein is CASRPDRVRSPLHF. DNA for the CDR3: TGTGCCAGCAGACCAGACAGGGTTCGCTCACCCCTCCACTTT.